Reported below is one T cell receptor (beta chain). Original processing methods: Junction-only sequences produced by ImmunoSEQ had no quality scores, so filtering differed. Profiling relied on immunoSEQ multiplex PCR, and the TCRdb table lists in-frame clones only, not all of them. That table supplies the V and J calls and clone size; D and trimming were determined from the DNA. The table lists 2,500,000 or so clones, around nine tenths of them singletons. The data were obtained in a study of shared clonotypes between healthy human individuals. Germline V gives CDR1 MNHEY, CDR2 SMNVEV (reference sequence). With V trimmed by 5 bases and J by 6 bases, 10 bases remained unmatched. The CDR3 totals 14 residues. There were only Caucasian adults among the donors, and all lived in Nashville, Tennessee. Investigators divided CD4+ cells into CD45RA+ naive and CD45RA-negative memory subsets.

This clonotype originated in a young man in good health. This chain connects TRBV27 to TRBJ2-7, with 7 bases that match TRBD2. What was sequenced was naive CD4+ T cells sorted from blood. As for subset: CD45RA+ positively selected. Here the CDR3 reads CASSPLGGVVEQYF. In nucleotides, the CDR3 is TGTGCCAGCAGTCCCCTGGGGGGGGTCGTCGAGCAGTACTTC.